Following are 15 T cell receptor beta chains from one sample sequenced in a study of blood T cell repertoires in COVID-19. Repertoires were generated with immunoSEQ multiplex PCR, while TCRdb's copy carries only in-frame clones and drops some. The sample shows 95,000 to 150,000 clones, about 90% of them seen only once. Sequenced: peripheral blood. These receptors all stem from a man aged 45-65 years with COVID-19, enrolled during active disease.

The chain recombines TRBV28 with TRBJ2-5, with D perhaps matching TRBD2 (6 bases). Germline V lookup: CDR1 MDHEN, CDR2 SYDVKM. The CDR3 contains 15 residues. V dropped 2 bases and J dropped 2 bases, with 12 bases sitting between them. The CDR3 is CASSLGTFRQETQYF. In nucleotides, the CDR3 is TGTGCCAGCAGTTTAGGGACTTTCAGACAAGAGACCCAGTACTTC.

The chain recombines TRBV30 with TRBJ1-4; 7 bases are a match to TRBD1. In germline, CDR1 is GTSNPN, CDR2 SVGIG (reference sequence). Trimming cost V 2 bases and J 8 bases; bases outside gene matches: 11. The CDR3 loop spans 15 amino acids. CDR3 bases: TGTGCCTGGAGTTCCCGAGAGGGGGCAAGAGAAAAACTGTTTTTT. Translation: CAWSSREGAREKLFF. Complete variable domain (other parts from reference TRBV30 and TRBJ1-4): SQTIHQWPATLVQPVGSPLSLECTVEGTSNPNLYWYRQAAGRGLQLLFYSVGIGQISSEVPQNLSASRPQDRQFILSSKKLLLSDSGFYLCAWSSREGAREKLFFGSGTQLSVL.

This chain uses TRBV4-3 with TRBJ1-3, with TRBD1 as a possible D gene (5 bases). From germline, CDR1 is LGHNA and CDR2 YSLEER. Trimming removed 0 bases at V and 5 bases at J, with 11 bases between. CDR3 size: 15 residues. The CDR3 loop reads CASSQERGLRNTIYF. As DNA, the CDR3 is TGCGCCAGCAGCCAAGAAAGGGGACTTAGAAACACCATATATTTT.

This clone is a singleton in its sample. The chain uses TRBV7-8 and TRBJ2-1; 10 nucleotides align to TRBD2. Trimming took 4 bases from V and 1 from J; bases not matched to a gene: 7. Germline V gene sequence: CDR1 SGHVS, CDR2 FQNEAQ. The CDR3 has 17 amino acids. CDR3 loop: CASSSISGRRSYNEQFF. The DNA for the CDR3 is TGTGCCAGCAGCTCTATTAGCGGGAGGAGGTCCTACAATGAGCAGTTCTTC. Combining the CDR3 with reference TRBV7-8 and TRBJ2-1 gives the whole variable domain GAGVSQSPRYKVAKRGQDVALRCDPISGHVSLFWYQQALGQGPEFLTYFQNEAQLDKSGLPSDRFFAERPEGSVSTLKIQRTQQEDSAVYLCASSSISGRRSYNEQFFGPGTRLTVL.

V and J are TRBV6-5 and TRBJ1-4; perhaps TRBD1 as D (6 bases). CDR3 length: 13 amino acids. The V and J ends lost 7 bases and 8 bases respectively, with 14 bases between them. Germline CDR1 MNHEY, CDR2 SVGAGI. CDR3 nucleotides: TGTGCCAGCAAAGGGGGGGGACTAGAAAAACTGTTTTTT. This translates into CASKGGGLEKLFF.

V is TRBV21-1 and J is TRBJ1-2; the D call of TRBD1 is as the table states it, not checked on the DNA. TRBV21-1 is marked as a pseudogene. The CDR3 has 13 residues. Written as DNA, the CDR3 is TGTGCCTCGACAGGGGGCTCTAACTATGGCTACACCTTC. Amino acid sequence: CASTGGSNYGYTF.

This rearrangement joins TRBV11-2 to TRBJ1-2; TRBD1 matches at 9 bases. CDR1 is SGHAT, CDR2 FQNNGV, per germline. The CDR3 spans 13 residues. Trimming took 3 bases from V and 8 from J; bases not matched to a gene: 4. Here the CDR3 DNA reads TGTGCCAGCAGCTTGACAGGGGGTGGCGGCTACACCTTC. Translated: CASSLTGGGGYTF.

The rearrangement joins TRBV29-1 to TRBJ2-7; tentative D call: TRBD2 (6 bases). The CDR3 contains 13 residues. V shed 8 bases and J shed 2 bases, with 16 bases lying between them. Germline CDR1 and CDR2: SQVTM and ANQGSEA. CDR3 in amino acids: CSIGTPGPYEQYF. The CDR3 DNA reads TGCAGCATCGGGACTCCCGGGCCCTACGAGCAGTACTTC.

The V call is TRBV4-3, the J call TRBJ2-1; D is possibly TRBD1 (7 bases). Germline V gene lookup returns CDR1 LGHNA and CDR2 YSLEER. V dropped 2 bases and J dropped 7 bases, with 18 bases sitting between them. This CDR3 contains 16 residues. CDR3 amino acids: CASSQQTGVGGNEQFF. The DNA of the CDR3 is TGCGCCAGCAGCCAACAAACAGGGGTTGGGGGGAATGAGCAGTTCTTC.

The rearrangement joins TRBV29-1 to TRBJ1-5; 9 bases fit TRBD1. J lost 5 bases, V lost 5 bases, and 1 base had no gene match. Germline V gene lookup returns CDR1 SQVTM and CDR2 ANQGSEA. The CDR3 totals 12 residues. DNA for the CDR3: TGCAGCGTTCGACAGGGGGATCAGCCCCAGCATTTT. Translated: CSVRQGDQPQHF.

The chain carries TRBV4-1 and TRBJ2-1; 8 bases line up with TRBD1. Germline-derived CDR1 and CDR2 are MGHRA and YSYEKL. The length of the CDR3 is 13 residues. With V trimmed by 5 bases and J by 7 bases, 4 bases remained unmatched. CDR3 nucleotide sequence: TGCGCCAGCAGCGGCGACAGGGGTAATGAGCAGTTCTTC. It is translated as CASSGDRGNEQFF.

This chain uses TRBV5-4 with TRBJ1-5, with D unresolved. Germline lookup yields CDR1 SGHNT and CDR2 YYREEE (reference sequence). The V gene lost 9 bases and the J gene lost 3 bases, with 13 bases spanning the gap. The CDR3 has 13 amino acids. The CDR3 nucleotides are TGTGCCACCACGACGGGGTTCAATCAGCCCCAGCATTTT. Protein sequence: CATTTGFNQPQHF.

The chain joins TRBV19 to TRBJ1-4, with 8 bases aligning to TRBD1. The V and J ends lost 3 bases and 5 bases, in that order; junction bases with no gene match: 2. The CDR3 loop spans 14 amino acids. Germline lookup yields CDR1 LNHDA and CDR2 SQIVND (reference sequence). Here the CDR3 reads CASSIDRGNEKLFF. Written as DNA, the CDR3 is TGTGCCAGTAGTATCGACAGGGGCAATGAAAAACTGTTTTTT.

This sequence joins TRBV7-8 and TRBJ1-5, with TRBD1 identical over 8 bases. The ends lost 4 bases at V and 7 bases at J; junction bases unmatched: 12. This CDR3 is built from 16 residues. Germline lookup yields CDR1 SGHVS and CDR2 FQNEAQ. CDR3 loop: CASSSAGQGRGQPQHF. The DNA of the CDR3 is TGTGCCAGCAGCTCAGCCGGACAGGGACGAGGACAGCCCCAGCATTTT. The whole variable domain, remainder taken from reference TRBV7-8 and TRBJ1-5, is GAGVSQSPRYKVAKRGQDVALRCDPISGHVSLFWYQQALGQGPEFLTYFQNEAQLDKSGLPSDRFFAERPEGSVSTLKIQRTQQEDSAVYLCASSSAGQGRGQPQHFGDGTRLSIL.

The chain uses TRBV4-3 and TRBJ2-5; D unresolved. Trimming left V 1 base short and J 2 bases short, with 5 bases between. Germline V gives CDR1 LGHNA, CDR2 YSLEER. CDR3 size: 13 residues. The DNA of the CDR3 is TGCGCCAGCAGCCAAGCGTTTCAAGAGACCCAGTACTTC. It yields the protein CASSQAFQETQYF.